This paragraph covers one T cell receptor (beta chain) sequence. In TCRdb, the 5' RACE reads were re-called with MiXCR into one record per CDR3 protein. The sample contains 310,000 or so distinct CDR3 sequences, 6.8% of which appear only once. The sample originates from a study of T cells after yellow fever vaccination. Material: PBMCs, obtained about 41 days after the first yellow fever vaccination. The sequence came from a man in his late teens or twenties who received the YFV17D yellow fever vaccine.

This CDR3 reads CASSFEQGGGQFF. CDR3 sequence (DNA): TGTGCCAGCAGTTTCGAACAGGGGGGGGGGCAGTTCTTC. The chain combines TRBV12-3 or TRBV12-4 with TRBJ2-1; a possible D gene is TRBD1 (8 bases). There are 13 residues in the CDR3. Trimming removed 3 bases from V and 12 bases from J, with 15 bases in between.